This TCR beta chain was found in a study of blood T cell repertoires in COVID-19. About the research overall: Acute and convalescent COVID-19 specimens originated in the United States, Italy and Spain. T cells, B-cell-depleted T cells, or PBMCs provided the cDNA or gDNA that served as material.

As concerns this clone: Other nucleotide sequences in the sample specify the same CDR3.

Seattle's cohort entered during active infection and was followed longitudinally. In the original analysis: The authors estimated nucleated cell counts from reference gene primer amplification. Profiled with immunoSEQ multiplex PCR; TCRdb holds only in-frame clones, not every one. V, J and clone size were drawn from that table, and D and trimming were deduced from the DNA. The data show hundreds of thousands of clones, under 90% seen once. The sequenced sample consisted of peripheral blood. This TCR was recovered from a woman in her 30s with COVID-19, enrolled during active disease.

The CDR3 reads CASSATENTEAFF. The CDR3 DNA is TGTGCCAGCTCAGCGACAGAGAACACTGAAGCTTTCTTT. J is TRBJ1-1 and V is TRBV18; D perhaps matches TRBD1 (5 bases). Germline V gene sequence: CDR1 KGHSH, CDR2 LQKENI. Trimming removed 5 bases from V and 1 base from J, with 8 bases in between. The CDR3 runs to 13 residues.